A single sample is the source of the 11 T cell receptor beta chains below, sequenced in a study of cytomegalovirus exposure and HLA in healthy donors. Sequenced by immunoSEQ multiplex PCR; TCRdb stores in-frame clones only, minus some. Of around 99,000 clones in the sample, about nine tenths were seen once. Specimen: PBMCs. The origin of the receptors is a woman between 18 and 29 years old in good health and CMV-seronegative.

V gene TRBV7-2 combines with J gene TRBJ2-2; the match to TRBD2 covers 7 bases. This CDR3 contains 14 residues. Unmatched junction bases numbered 7, after V lost 6 bases and J lost 6 bases. Germline V lookup: CDR1 SGHTA, CDR2 FQGNSA. The CDR3 nucleotides read TGTGCCAGCAGGGGGGGGAGAGATCCCGGGGAGCTGTTTTTT. Protein sequence: CASRGGRDPGELFF.

The rearrangement joins TRBV7-2 to TRBJ1-2; weak D call: TRBD1 (6 bases). Germline loops: CDR1 SGHTA, CDR2 FQGNSA. V lost 7 bases and J 7 bases, leaving 13 bases between the germline ends. CDR3 length equals 12 residues. The DNA for the CDR3 is TGTGCCAGCACAGGGGCTGGTCCTGGCTACACCTTC. Its translation: CASTGAGPGYTF.

The chain joins TRBV28 to TRBJ2-1, with 10 bases identical to TRBD1. Germline V lookup: CDR1 MDHEN, CDR2 SYDVKM. The CDR3 is 15 residues long. The V and J ends lost 5 bases and 6 bases, in that order; junction bases with no gene match: 7. CDR3 sequence (DNA): TGTGCCAGCAGTACACCGGGACAGGGGCCCAATGAGCAGTTCTTC. This encodes CASSTPGQGPNEQFF.

This chain joins TRBV9 and TRBJ2-7; 13 bases line up with TRBD2. Germline CDR1 SGDLS, CDR2 YYNGEE. V dropped 3 bases and J dropped 5; count of bases not matched to a gene: 8. The CDR3 extends over 16 amino acids. Here the CDR3 DNA reads TGTGCCAGCAGCGAATACAGACTAGCGGGGGGACACGAGCAGTACTTC. Its protein is CASSEYRLAGGHEQYF.

The rearrangement joins TRBV5-8 to TRBJ1-1; no firm D call. CDR1 is SGHTS and CDR2 is YDEGEE in the germline V gene. The CDR3 contains 13 residues. V was clipped by 0 bases and J by 11 bases, with 14 bases between them. The CDR3, as DNA: TGTGCCAGCAGCTTGGTTGCAAAAGAGGAGGCTTTCTTT. It specifies CASSLVAKEEAFF.

The sample holds one count of this clone. CDR3 loop: CASSVSGKNEKLFF. In nucleotides, the CDR3 is TGTGCCAGCAGCGTATCAGGGAAAAATGAAAAACTGTTTTTT. V and J are TRBV9 and TRBJ1-4; perhaps TRBD1 as D (5 bases). Looked up from germline, CDR1 is SGDLS and CDR2 is YYNGEE. This CDR3 contains 14 residues. Trimming stripped 1 base from V and 5 bases from J, with 9 bases between.

The rearrangement uses TRBV6-1 and TRBJ2-7; 11 bases match TRBD1. The V and J ends lost 6 bases and 3 bases, in that order; junction bases with no gene match: 1. Germline loops: CDR1 MNHNS, CDR2 SASEGT. The CDR3 extends over 13 amino acids. CDR3: CASRGTGGYEQYF. As DNA, the CDR3 is TGTGCCAGCAGGGGGACAGGGGGCTACGAGCAGTACTTC.

The rearrangement uses TRBV9 and TRBJ2-3, with TRBD2 as a possible D gene (7 bases). The V end was cut by 7 bases, the J end by 9 bases, with 18 bases between. Germline-derived CDR1 and CDR2 are SGDLS and YYNGEE. The CDR3 loop spans 13 amino acids. The CDR3 is CASAEEGGGTQYF. CDR3 DNA sequence: TGTGCCAGCGCTGAGGAGGGGGGGGGCACGCAGTATTTT.

The J gene is TRBJ1-2, the V gene TRBV9, with TRBD1 matching over 8 bases. CDR3 length equals 14 residues. The germline V gene encodes CDR1 SGDLS and CDR2 YYNGEE. V trimming: 3 bases; J trimming: 10 bases; junction bases outside the gene matches: 11. DNA for the CDR3: TGTGCCAGCAGCGGGCAGGGGGCGCATTCTGTCTACACCTTC. Its translation is CASSGQGAHSVYTF.

A single count supports this clone. This chain links TRBV5-1 with TRBJ2-1, with 12 positions matching TRBD2. After removal of 0 bases from V and 10 bases from J, the junction contained 14 bases not matched to a gene. Per germline, CDR1 SGHRS and CDR2 YFSETQ. The CDR3 is 18 amino acids. The CDR3 bases are TGCGCCAGCAGCTTGGCCATGCTGTCTAGCGGGAGGGTGGAGGAGCAGTTCTTC. Protein sequence: CASSLAMLSSGRVEEQFF.

This chain links TRBV9 with TRBJ2-1; no definite D call. This CDR3 comprises 14 residues. The germline V gene encodes CDR1 SGDLS and CDR2 YYNGEE. Trimming took off 3 bases at V and 4 bases at J, with 11 bases between the two ends. CDR3 sequence reads: CASSATGLYNEQFF. CDR3 coding DNA: TGTGCCAGCAGCGCGACTGGATTATACAATGAGCAGTTCTTC.